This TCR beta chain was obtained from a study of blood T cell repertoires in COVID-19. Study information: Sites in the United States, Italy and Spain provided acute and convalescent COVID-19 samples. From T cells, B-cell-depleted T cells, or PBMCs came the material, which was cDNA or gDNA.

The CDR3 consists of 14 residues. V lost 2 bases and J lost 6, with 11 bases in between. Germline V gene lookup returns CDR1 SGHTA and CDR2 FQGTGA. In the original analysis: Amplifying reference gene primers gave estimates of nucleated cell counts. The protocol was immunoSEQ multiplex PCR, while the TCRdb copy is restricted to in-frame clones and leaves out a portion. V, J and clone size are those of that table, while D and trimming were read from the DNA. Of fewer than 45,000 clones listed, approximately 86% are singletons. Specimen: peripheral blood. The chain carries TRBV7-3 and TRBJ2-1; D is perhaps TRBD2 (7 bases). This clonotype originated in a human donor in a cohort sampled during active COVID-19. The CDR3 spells CASSLSGGVNEQFF. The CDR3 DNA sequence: TGTGCCAGCAGCTTATCGGGGGGCGTCAATGAGCAGTTCTTC.